Listed below are T cell receptor beta chains from one sample, sequenced in a study of blood T cell repertoires in COVID-19. Profiling relied on immunoSEQ multiplex PCR, and the TCRdb table lists in-frame clones only, not all of them. The sample lists approximately 270,000 clones, 91% occurring once. The material sequenced was PBMCs or T cells enriched from blood (not recorded which). The receptor source for this set is a human donor in a cohort exposed to, infected with or recovered from COVID-19 (not recorded which). The donor label of this sample is uncertain. Each CDR3 is given with its conserved first and last residue. Each record gives: D gene, J gene, V gene, CDR3 DNA, CDR3 protein. The D gene is left open where the match is weak.

D: NA; J: TRBJ1-1; V: TRBV19; DNA: TGTGCCAGTAGTATCAAGCGGGGCAGGCTGGACACTGAAGCTTTCTTT; CDR3: CASSIKRGRLDTEAFF
D: NA; J: TRBJ1-3; V: TRBV4-1; DNA: TGCGCCAGCAGCCAAGTTCAGGGATCCAGATGGAACACCATATATTTT; CDR3: CASSQVQGSRWNTIYF
D: NA; J: TRBJ2-3; V: TRBV6-2/TRBV6-3; DNA: TGTGCCAGCAGTTACTCGGGGCGGGGGCAAACAGATACGCAGTATTTT; CDR3: CASSYSGRGQTDTQYF
D: TRBD1; J: TRBJ2-3; V: TRBV29-1; DNA: TGCAGCTCGCTCCGGGACAGAGCTAGCACAGATACGCAGTATTTT; CDR3: CSSLRDRASTDTQYF
D: TRBD1; J: TRBJ1-5; V: TRBV5-8; DNA: TGTGCCAGCAGCCCCCCCCACAGGGGGGGCAATCAGCCCCAGCATTTT; CDR3: CASSPPHRGGNQPQHF
D: NA; J: TRBJ1-3; V: TRBV9; DNA: TGTGCCAGCCAGGGCGCTGGAAACACCATATATTTT; CDR3: CASQGAGNTIYF
D: NA; J: TRBJ1-2; V: TRBV28; DNA: TGTGCCAGCAGCCGACCTGGGGGGGGCGCTGGCTACACCTTC; CDR3: CASSRPGGGAGYTF
D: NA; J: TRBJ2-4; V: TRBV5-1; DNA: TGCGCCAGCAGCCCAGGCCCGCCCGAAAACATTCAGTACTTC; CDR3: CASSPGPPENIQYF
D: NA; J: TRBJ2-3; V: TRBV19; DNA: TGTGCCAGTAGTATGAGTCGACGGACAGCAGATACGCAGTATTTT; CDR3: CASSMSRRTADTQYF
D: NA; J: TRBJ1-3; V: TRBV5-4; DNA: TGTGCCAGCAGCTTGCAGGGGACTACTGGAAACACCATATATTTT; CDR3: CASSLQGTTGNTIYF
D: NA; J: TRBJ1-2; V: TRBV12-5; DNA: TGTGCTAGTGCCGTTAGGGGGAACGGCGCCGGCTACACCTTC; CDR3: CASAVRGNGAGYTF
D: TRBD2; J: TRBJ2-1; V: TRBV5-8; DNA: TGTGCCAGCATACTGGGAGGGTTAGCGAGAAATGAGCAGTTCTTC; CDR3: CASILGGLARNEQFF
D: TRBD1; J: TRBJ1-4; V: TRBV27; DNA: TGTGCCAGCAGTTTCCGGAGGACAGGGTATAATGAAAAACTGTTTTTT; CDR3: CASSFRRTGYNEKLFF
D: NA; J: TRBJ1-1; V: TRBV6-6; DNA: TGTGCCAGCAGTACCCTATATGAGACAGGCAACACTGAAGCTTTCTTT; CDR3: CASSTLYETGNTEAFF
D: TRBD2; J: TRBJ2-7; V: TRBV3-1/TRBV3-2; DNA: TGTGCCAGCAGCCGCGGACTAGCGTCCTGGGAGCAGTACTTC; CDR3: CASSRGLASWEQYF
D: NA; J: TRBJ1-6; V: TRBV5-1; DNA: TGCGCCAGCAGTGGCGGCGACGCGAATTCACCCCTCCACTTT; CDR3: CASSGGDANSPLHF